These 9 T cell receptor beta chains were all obtained from the same sample, sequenced in a study of shared clonotypes between healthy human individuals. Sequencing was performed with immunoSEQ multiplex PCR; in TCRdb, only in-frame clones are kept and a portion is missing. The sample holds over a million clones, around 98% seen once. The sequenced sample was naive CD4+ T cells sorted from blood. Regarding subset: CD45RA+ positively selected. All receptors come from a young man in good health.

To note about this clone: The same CDR3 arises from other DNA sequences in this sample as well. The CDR3 nucleotides are TGTGCCAGCAGCTTGGCAGGGGGGGGTGAAAAACTGTTTTTT. Translation gives CASSLAGGGEKLFF. V is TRBV5-4 and J is TRBJ1-4; 7 positions agree with TRBD1. The junction had 3 bases not matched to a gene; V was cut back by 0 bases and J by 7 bases. Germline assignment: CDR1 SGHNT and CDR2 YYREEE (reference sequence). CDR3 length: 14 amino acids.

The count of this clone is one. V usage is TRBV5-4 and J usage is TRBJ2-2; D possibly corresponds to TRBD2 (6 bases). Germline CDR1 is SGHNT and CDR2 is YYREEE (reference sequence). This CDR3 has 16 amino acids. V lost 4 bases to trimming and J lost 5 bases, with 18 bases between them. The CDR3: CASSEQEGRQTGELFF. CDR3 nucleotide sequence: TGTGCCAGCAGCGAACAAGAGGGGAGGCAGACCGGGGAGCTGTTTTTT.

This clone came up once. The CDR3 loop is CASSAPRIEQFF. DNA of the CDR3: TGTGCCAGCAGCGCCCCGCGTATTGAGCAGTTCTTC. The gene calls are TRBV5-4 and TRBJ2-1; D is unclear. The CDR3 covers 12 residues. CDR1 is SGHNT and CDR2 is YYREEE in the germline V gene (reference sequence). V dropped 4 bases and J dropped 9 bases, with 11 bases sitting between them.

The V and J genes are TRBV11-2 and TRBJ1-1, with TRBD1 as a possible D gene (6 bases). CDR1 is SGHAT, CDR2 FQNNGV, per germline. V was shortened by 4 bases and J by 0 bases, with 24 bases between the two germline ends. There are 19 residues in the CDR3. The CDR3 loop reads CASSSILGPFGQMNTEAFF. The CDR3 nucleotides are TGTGCCAGCAGCTCGATCCTCGGCCCTTTCGGACAGATGAACACTGAAGCTTTCTTT.

The rearrangement joins TRBV6-5 to TRBJ2-2; D might be TRBD1 (5 bases). The CDR3 has 16 residues. Germline CDR1 reads MNHEY; CDR2 reads SVGAGI. Trimming stripped 0 bases from V and 6 bases from J, with 14 bases between. For the CDR3, the DNA is TGTGCCAGCAGTTACTCTGGAGTCGACAGTGCCGGGGAGCTGTTTTTT. Its protein product is CASSYSGVDSAGELFF.

Concerning this clone: The sample holds other DNA sequences that translate to the same CDR3. This chain connects TRBV29-1 to TRBJ2-7; 11 positions agree with TRBD2. There are 13 residues in the CDR3. In germline, CDR1 is SQVTM, CDR2 ANQGSEA. The trim removed 6 bases at V and 1 base at J, leaving 2 bases unmatched. Here the CDR3 reads CSVRTSGSYEQYF. The CDR3 nucleotides read TGCAGCGTACGGACTAGCGGGTCCTACGAGCAGTACTTC.

V gene TRBV5-4 combines with J gene TRBJ2-3; D unclear. The germline V and J ends were trimmed by 6 bases and 0 bases, with 8 bases remaining between them. The germline CDR1 and CDR2 sequences are SGHNT and YYREEE (reference sequence). The CDR3 consists of 13 residues. The CDR3 DNA reads as TGTGCCAGCACCGGAGAGAGCACAGATACGCAGTATTTT. Translated: CASTGESTDTQYF.

This clone was detected once. The genes are TRBV19 and TRBJ2-3, with 7 bases fitting TRBD2. J was trimmed by 0 bases and V by 6 bases; bases with no gene match: 6. Germline V gives CDR1 LNHDA, CDR2 SQIVND (reference sequence). This CDR3 is built from 15 residues. The CDR3 DNA is TGTGCCAGTAGACAACTAGCGCTGAGCACAGATACGCAGTATTTT. It specifies CASRQLALSTDTQYF. The full variable domain, with the rest looked up from reference TRBV19 and TRBJ2-3, is DGGITQSPKYLFRKEGQNVTLSCEQNLNHDAMYWYRQDPGQGLRLIYYSQIVNDFQKGDIAEGYSVSREKKESFPLTVTSAQKNPTAFYLCASRQLALSTDTQYFGPGTRLTVL.

This clone was observed a single time. The chain carries TRBV28 and TRBJ2-1; 9 bases line up with TRBD1. Losses at the gene ends were 5 bases for V and 0 bases for J; bases not matched to a gene: 2. The CDR3 is 15 amino acids. Germline V CDR1 and CDR2: MDHEN, SYDVKM. The CDR3 DNA reads TGTGCCAGCAGTCAGACAGGGGGCTCCTACAATGAGCAGTTCTTC. Translating it yields CASSQTGGSYNEQFF.